This record looks at one T cell receptor beta chain sequence and its context. Antigen: not known. The germline gives CDR1 SQVTM, CDR2 ANQGSEA. This CDR3 comprises 15 residues. V was trimmed by 6 bases and J by 4 bases, leaving 18 bases between them. The data stem from a study of shared clonotypes between healthy human individuals. In the authors' workflow: ImmunoSEQ output lacked quality scores and full-length reads, limiting matched filtering. The repertoire was sequenced with immunoSEQ multiplex PCR; TCRdb's copy has only in-frame clones and lacks some. V and J calls and clone size are as listed in that table; D and trimming were resolved from the DNA. The sample has millions of clones, approximately 93% seen once. Overall study results and limits: Estimated clonotype richness was generally higher in naive than memory subsets.

V usage is TRBV29-1 and J usage is TRBJ2-2; maybe TRBD2 (5 bases). The sequenced sample was naive CD4+ T cells from PBMCs. The subset here: CD45RA+ positively selected. This sequence originates from a man younger than 35 in good health. Some clones in this sample may be carry-over from other donors' samples. CDR3 bases: TGCAGCGTGGGGTTCGGGCGGGCGAGCACCGGGGAGCTGTTTTTT. Amino acid sequence: CSVGFGRASTGELFF.